This T cell receptor (beta chain) came from a study of blood T cell repertoires in COVID-19. Study overall: Spain, Italy and the United States supplied samples that represented acute and convalescent COVID-19. Sources were T cells, B-cell-depleted T cells, or PBMCs; the material itself was cDNA or gDNA.

Study processing details: Researchers report that nucleated cell counts were estimated from reference gene primer amplification. The repertoire was sequenced with immunoSEQ multiplex PCR; TCRdb's copy has only in-frame clones and lacks some. Clonal size and the V and J genes are those of that table, whereas D and trimming came from the DNA. Of roughly 340,000 clones listed, more than 75% are singletons. The CDR3 extends over 15 amino acids. The germline CDR1 and CDR2 sequences are SGHVS and FQNEAQ. The V and J ends lost 5 bases and 4 bases, in that order; junction bases with no gene match: 10. Assignments of participants to cohorts depended upon their own reported clinical history.

V and J are TRBV7-8 and TRBJ1-2, with 7 bases matching TRBD1. The sequencing sample was made of PBMCs or T cells enriched from blood (not recorded which). This TCR was recovered from a man in his forties in a cohort exposed to, infected with or recovered from COVID-19 (not recorded which). CDR3 nucleotide sequence: TGTGCCAGCAGCCCGGACAGGATTGTCCCCTATGGCTACACCTTC. Translated, it gives CASSPDRIVPYGYTF.